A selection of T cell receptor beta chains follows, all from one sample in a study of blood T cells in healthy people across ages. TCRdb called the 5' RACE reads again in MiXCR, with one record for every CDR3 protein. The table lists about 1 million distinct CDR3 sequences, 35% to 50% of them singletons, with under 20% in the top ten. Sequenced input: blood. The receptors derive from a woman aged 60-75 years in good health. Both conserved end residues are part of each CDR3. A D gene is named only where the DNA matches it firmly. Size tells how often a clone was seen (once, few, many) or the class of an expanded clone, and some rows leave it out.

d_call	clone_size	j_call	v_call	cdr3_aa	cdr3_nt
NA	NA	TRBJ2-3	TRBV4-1	CASSLIGVAVITDTQYF	TGCGCCAGCAGCCTCATCGGGGTAGCGGTAATCACAGATACGCAGTATTTT
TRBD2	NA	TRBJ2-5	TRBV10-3	CAISDTSGRIWETQYF	TGTGCCATCAGTGATACTAGCGGGAGAATTTGGGAGACCCAGTACTTC
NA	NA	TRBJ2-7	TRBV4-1	CASRPIPGQGARLAGDSYNEQYF	TGCGCCAGCAGGCCGATCCCGGGACAGGGGGCGAGACTAGCGGGAGACTCCTACAATGAGCAGTACTTC
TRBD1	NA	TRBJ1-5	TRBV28	CASSYGQGTQPQHF	TGTGCCAGCAGTTACGGACAGGGGACTCAGCCCCAGCATTTT
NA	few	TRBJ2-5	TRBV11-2	CASSLGSGEETQYF	TGTGCCAGCAGCTTAGGCTCAGGGGAAGAGACCCAGTACTTC
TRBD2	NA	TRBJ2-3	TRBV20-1	CSARSRGTSGTDTQYF	TGCAGTGCTAGATCACGTGGGACTAGCGGCACGGATACGCAGTATTTT
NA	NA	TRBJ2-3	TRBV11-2	CASSFPRVGPDTQYF	TGTGCCAGCAGCTTCCCCAGGGTAGGCCCAGATACGCAGTATTTT
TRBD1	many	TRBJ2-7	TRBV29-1	CSVGGGQGYYEQYF	TGCAGCGTTGGCGGAGGACAGGGGTACTACGAGCAGTACTTC
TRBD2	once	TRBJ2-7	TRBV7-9	CASSNRLAPPYTDEQYF	TGTGCCAGCAGCAACCGACTAGCGCCCCCATACACCGACGAGCAGTACTTC
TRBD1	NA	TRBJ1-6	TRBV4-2	CASSQNDRGGFSPLHF	TGTGCCAGCAGCCAAAACGACAGGGGTGGTTTTTCACCCCTCCACTTT
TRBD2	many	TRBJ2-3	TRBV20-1	CSAPSGSTDTQYF	TGCAGTGCCCCTAGCGGGAGCACAGATACGCAGTATTTT
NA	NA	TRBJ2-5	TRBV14	CASSQDLGAQETQYF	TGTGCCAGCAGCCAAGATCTCGGGGCTCAAGAGACCCAGTACTTC
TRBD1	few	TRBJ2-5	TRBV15	CATSRGEDRGGLTQYF	TGTGCCACCAGCAGAGGGGAAGACAGGGGAGGTCTGACCCAGTACTTC
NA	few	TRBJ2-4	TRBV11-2	CASSLDQRQQNIQYF	TGTGCCAGCAGCTTAGATCAGAGACAGCAAAACATTCAGTACTTC
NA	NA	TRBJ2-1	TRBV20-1	CSARGRDSSYNEQFF	TGCAGTGCTAGAGGTAGGGACTCGTCCTACAATGAGCAGTTCTTC
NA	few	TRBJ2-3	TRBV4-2	CASSQASAVDTQYF	TGTGCCAGCAGCCAAGCCTCCGCGGTGGATACGCAGTATTTT
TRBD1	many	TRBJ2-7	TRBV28	CASSSPRTGDYEQYF	TGTGCCAGCAGTTCCCCCCGGACAGGGGACTACGAGCAGTACTTC
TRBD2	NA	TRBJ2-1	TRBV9	CASSVGGGRTLNEQFF	TGTGCCAGCAGCGTAGGGGGAGGGCGAACACTCAATGAGCAGTTCTTC